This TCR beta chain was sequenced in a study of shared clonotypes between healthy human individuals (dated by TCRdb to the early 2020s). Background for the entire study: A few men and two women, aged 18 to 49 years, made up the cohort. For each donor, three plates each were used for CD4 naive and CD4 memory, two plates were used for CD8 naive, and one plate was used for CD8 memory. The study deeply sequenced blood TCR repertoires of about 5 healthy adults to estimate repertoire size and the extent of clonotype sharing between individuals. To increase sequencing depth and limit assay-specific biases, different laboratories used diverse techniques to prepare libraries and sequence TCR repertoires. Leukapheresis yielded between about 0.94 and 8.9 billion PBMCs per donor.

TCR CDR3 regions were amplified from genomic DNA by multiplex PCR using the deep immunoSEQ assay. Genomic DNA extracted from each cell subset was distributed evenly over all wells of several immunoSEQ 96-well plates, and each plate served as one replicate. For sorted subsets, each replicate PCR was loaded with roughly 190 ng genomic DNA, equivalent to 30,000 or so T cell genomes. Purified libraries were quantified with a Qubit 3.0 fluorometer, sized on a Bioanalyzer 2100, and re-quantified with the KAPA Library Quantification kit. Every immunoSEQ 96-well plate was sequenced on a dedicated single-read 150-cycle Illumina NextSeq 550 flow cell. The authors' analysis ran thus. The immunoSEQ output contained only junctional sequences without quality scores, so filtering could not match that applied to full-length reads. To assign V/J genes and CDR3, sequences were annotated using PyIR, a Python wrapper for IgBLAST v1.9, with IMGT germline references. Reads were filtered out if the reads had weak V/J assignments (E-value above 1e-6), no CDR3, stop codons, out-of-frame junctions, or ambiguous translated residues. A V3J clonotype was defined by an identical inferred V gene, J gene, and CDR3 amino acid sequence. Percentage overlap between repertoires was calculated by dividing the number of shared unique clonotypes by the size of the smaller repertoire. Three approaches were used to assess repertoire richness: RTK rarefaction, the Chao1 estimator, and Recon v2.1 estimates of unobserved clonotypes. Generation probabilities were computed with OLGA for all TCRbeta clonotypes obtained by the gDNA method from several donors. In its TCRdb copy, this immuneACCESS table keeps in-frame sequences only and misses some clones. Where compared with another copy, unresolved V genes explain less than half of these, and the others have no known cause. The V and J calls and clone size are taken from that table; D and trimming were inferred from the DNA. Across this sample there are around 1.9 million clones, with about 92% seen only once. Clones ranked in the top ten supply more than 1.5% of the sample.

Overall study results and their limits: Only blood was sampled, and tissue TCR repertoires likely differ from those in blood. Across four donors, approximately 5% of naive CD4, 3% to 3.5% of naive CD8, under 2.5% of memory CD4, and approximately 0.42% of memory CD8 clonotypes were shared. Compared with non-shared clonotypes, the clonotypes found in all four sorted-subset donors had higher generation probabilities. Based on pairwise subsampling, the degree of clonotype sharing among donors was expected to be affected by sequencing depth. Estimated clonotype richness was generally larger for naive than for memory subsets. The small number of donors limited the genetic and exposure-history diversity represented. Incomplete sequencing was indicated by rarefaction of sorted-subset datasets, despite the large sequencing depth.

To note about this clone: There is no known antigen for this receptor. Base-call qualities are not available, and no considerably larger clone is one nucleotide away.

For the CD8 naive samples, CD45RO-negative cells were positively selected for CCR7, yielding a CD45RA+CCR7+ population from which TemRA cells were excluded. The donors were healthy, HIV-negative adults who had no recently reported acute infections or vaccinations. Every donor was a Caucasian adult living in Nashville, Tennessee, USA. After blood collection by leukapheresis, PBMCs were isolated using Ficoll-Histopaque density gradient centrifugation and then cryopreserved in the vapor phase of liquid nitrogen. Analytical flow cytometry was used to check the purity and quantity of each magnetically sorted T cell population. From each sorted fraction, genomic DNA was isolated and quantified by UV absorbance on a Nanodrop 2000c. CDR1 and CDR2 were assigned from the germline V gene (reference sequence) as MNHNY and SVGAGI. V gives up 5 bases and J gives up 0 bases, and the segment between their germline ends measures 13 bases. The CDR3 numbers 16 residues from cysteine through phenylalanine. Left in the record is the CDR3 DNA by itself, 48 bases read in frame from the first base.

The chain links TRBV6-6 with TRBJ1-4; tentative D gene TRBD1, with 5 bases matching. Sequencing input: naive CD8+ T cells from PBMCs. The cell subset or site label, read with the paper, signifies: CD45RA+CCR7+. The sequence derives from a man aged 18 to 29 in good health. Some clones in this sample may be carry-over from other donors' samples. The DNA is TGTGCCAGCAGTAGATACAGGATTCCAACTAATGAAAAACTGTTTTTT. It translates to CASSRYRIPTNEKLFF.